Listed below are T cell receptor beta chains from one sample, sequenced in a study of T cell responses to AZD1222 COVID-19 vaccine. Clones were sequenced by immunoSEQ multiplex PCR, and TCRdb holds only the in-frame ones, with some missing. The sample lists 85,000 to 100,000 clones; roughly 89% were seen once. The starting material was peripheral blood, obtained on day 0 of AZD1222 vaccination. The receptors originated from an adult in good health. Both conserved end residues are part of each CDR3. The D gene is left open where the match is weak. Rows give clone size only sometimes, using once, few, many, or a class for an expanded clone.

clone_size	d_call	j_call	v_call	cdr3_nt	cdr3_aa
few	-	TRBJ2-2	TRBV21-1	TGTGCCAGCAGACTCAGGGGGCCTTACACCGGGGAGCTGTTTTTT	CASRLRGPYTGELFF
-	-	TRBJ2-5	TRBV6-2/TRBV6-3	TGTGCCAGCAGTTACGGTGACTGGGGTCCTGCGGAGACCCAGTACTTC	CASSYGDWGPAETQYF
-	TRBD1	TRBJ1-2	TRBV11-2	TGTGCCAGCAGTCCAACAGGGGGCCTTGGCTACACCTTC	CASSPTGGLGYTF
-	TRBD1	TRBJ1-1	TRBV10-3	TGTGCCATCAGTTACTACGGGACAGGGGGTAGGATGAACACTGAAGCTTTCTTT	CAISYYGTGGRMNTEAFF
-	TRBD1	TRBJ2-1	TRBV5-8	TGTGCCAGCAGCGTCGGGACAGCAGTTCATAGCTCCTACAATGAGCAGTTCTTC	CASSVGTAVHSSYNEQFF
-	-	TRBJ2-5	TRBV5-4	TGTGCCAGCGGCACAGGGACCCAAGAGACCCAGTACTTC	CASGTGTQETQYF
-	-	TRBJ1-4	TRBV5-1	TGCGCCAGCAGCTTGGGTTCAGATTTAGGTGAAAAACTGTTTTTT	CASSLGSDLGEKLFF
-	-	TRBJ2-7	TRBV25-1	TGTGCCACCGGACGCCTCTACGAGCAGTACTTC	CATGRLYEQYF
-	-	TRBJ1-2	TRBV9	TGTGCCAGCAGCGGTCAAAGCGACTATGGCTACACCTTC	CASSGQSDYGYTF
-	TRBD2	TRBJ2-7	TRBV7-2	TGTGCCAGCAGCTCCCAGACTAGCGGGGGTATAGAGCAGTACTTC	CASSSQTSGGIEQYF
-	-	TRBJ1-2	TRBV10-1	TGCGCCAGCAGTGAGAGCGTGGGGTCTAACTATGGCTACACCTTC	CASSESVGSNYGYTF